Below are 31 T cell receptor beta chains sequenced from a single sample in a study of vaccination effects on CD4 cells after COVID-19. The method was immunoSEQ multiplex PCR; TCRdb's version includes in-frame clones alone and lacks a portion of them. In the table there are some 50,000 clones, around 74% of which are singletons. These TCRs are of unknown antigen specificity. ViraFEST assay sequencing came after antigen-specific CD4+ T cells were expanded with viral peptide pools. When around 10 days of culture had elapsed, CD4+ T cells were isolated. Vaccine administered to participants consisted of two doses of either BNT162b2 or mRNA-1273. Sequenced material: CD4+ T cells from PBMCs cultured with HCoV-OC43 spike peptides, taken after COVID-19 vaccination. The subset here: HCoV-OC43 spike overlapping peptide pool stimulation. These receptors all come from a human donor who received a COVID-19 vaccine.

The chain combines TRBV19 with TRBJ2-1; D possibly matches TRBD1 or TRBD2 (6 bases each). Germline loops: CDR1 LNHDA, CDR2 SQIVND (reference sequence). The CDR3 runs 16 residues. V lost 0 bases to trimming and J lost 5 bases, with 14 bases between them. CDR3 nucleotides: TGTGCCAGTAGTATAGATGCGCAGGGGACTCACAATGAGCAGTTCTTC. As protein: CASSIDAQGTHNEQFF.

The chain employs TRBV4-2 and TRBJ2-3, with 7 bases fitting TRBD2. Germline V gene lookup returns CDR1 LGHNA and CDR2 YNFKEQ. The CDR3 is 16 residues long. The trim removed 0 bases at V and 3 bases at J, leaving 6 bases unmatched. The CDR3 reads CASSQEEGGPTDTQYF. CDR3 bases: TGTGCCAGCAGCCAAGAGGAGGGAGGGCCAACAGATACGCAGTATTTT.

This chain joins TRBV6-5 and TRBJ1-3; D call uncertain. This CDR3 spans 15 amino acids. Trimming pared 1 base from V and 4 bases from J, leaving 11 bases between. The germline gives CDR1 MNHEY, CDR2 SVGAGI. The CDR3 reads CASSYYSHAGNTIYF. The CDR3 DNA sequence: TGTGCCAGCAGTTACTACAGCCACGCCGGAAACACCATATATTTT.

The chain has TRBV9 and TRBJ2-2; maybe TRBD2 (5 bases). The CDR3 has 16 amino acids. The germline V gene has CDR1 SGDLS and CDR2 YYNGEE. The ends were cut back, 0 bases at V and 8 bases at J, with 17 bases in the middle. The CDR3: CASSVAMGEPGGELFF. CDR3 sequence (DNA): TGTGCCAGCAGCGTAGCCATGGGAGAGCCGGGAGGGGAGCTGTTTTTT.

The rearrangement uses TRBV6-2 or TRBV6-3 and TRBJ1-6, with 9 bases that match TRBD1. The V gene's germline CDR1 is MNHEY and CDR2 SVGEGT. V shed 1 base, J shed 7 bases, and the junction held 5 bases outside the gene matches. CDR3 length: 16 residues. The CDR3 spells CASSYYGTGRNSPLHF. CDR3 nucleotide sequence: TGTGCCAGCAGTTACTACGGGACAGGGAGGAATTCACCCCTCCACTTT.

This chain joins TRBV6-2 or TRBV6-3 and TRBJ2-2, with 9 bases matching TRBD2. V lost 2 bases and J lost 0; bases outside the gene matches: 7. From germline, CDR1 is MNHEY and CDR2 SVGEGT. The CDR3 covers 18 residues. The CDR3 region has the DNA TGTGCCAGCAGTTACCCGACTAGCGGTTACACGAACACCGGGGAGCTGTTTTTT. This encodes CASSYPTSGYTNTGELFF.

This clone occurred a few times. V usage is TRBV7-9 and J usage is TRBJ1-1, with 8 nucleotides matching TRBD1. J was trimmed by 5 bases and V by 2 bases; bases with no gene match: 4. CDR1 and CDR2 from the germline V gene are SEHNR and FQNEAQ (reference sequence). The CDR3 runs to 14 residues. CDR3 sequence (DNA): TGTGCCAGCAGCTTACATCAGGGGGCGACTGAAGCTTTCTTT. This codes for CASSLHQGATEAFF.

This clone was observed a handful of times. The chain uses TRBV5-1 and TRBJ2-1; the D call may be TRBD1 or TRBD2 (5 bases each). Trimming cost V 2 bases and J 4 bases, with 13 bases left between them. Germline V CDR1 and CDR2: SGHRS, YFSETQ. The CDR3 length is 15 residues. The CDR3 spells CASSFGAGLYNEQFF. In DNA form, the CDR3 reads TGCGCCAGCAGCTTCGGGGCAGGCCTTTACAATGAGCAGTTCTTC.

The chain employs TRBV5-1 and TRBJ1-1, with TRBD1 identical over 9 bases. This CDR3 has 16 amino acids. V was clipped by 3 bases and J by 4 bases; unmatched bases: 10. The germline V gene encodes CDR1 SGHRS and CDR2 YFSETQ. The CDR3 DNA reads TGCGCCAGCAGCTGGTCGGGACAGGGAGGAAGCACTGAAGCTTTCTTT. It specifies CASSWSGQGGSTEAFF.

This clone has more than one count but fewer than ten. The rearrangement links TRBV7-9 to TRBJ2-1, with a weak D call TRBD1 (5 bases). V was clipped by 1 base and J by 2 bases, with 15 bases between them. The CDR3 totals 17 residues. Germline-derived CDR1 and CDR2 are SEHNR and FQNEAQ (reference sequence). The CDR3 DNA reads as TGTGCCAGCAGCTTAGGTCGTTGGGGCTGGACCTACAATGAGCAGTTCTTC. This encodes CASSLGRWGWTYNEQFF.

The V call is TRBV21-1, the J call TRBJ2-2; no check of the table's D call, TRBD1, against the DNA was made. TRBV21-1 is noted as a pseudogene. The CDR3 is made up of 16 amino acids. The CDR3 region is CASSEQGALNTGELFF. The CDR3 nucleotides read TGTGCCAGCAGCGAACAGGGGGCTCTGAACACCGGGGAGCTGTTTTTT.

This clone was picked up a small number of times. The rearrangement links TRBV7-9 to TRBJ2-3; 8 bases agree with TRBD2. The V segment lost 6 bases and the J segment 4 bases; nucleotides outside the gene matches: 3. Germline loops: CDR1 SEHNR, CDR2 FQNEAQ (reference sequence). This CDR3 is built from 13 residues. The CDR3 reads CASSPGGPDTQYF. DNA for the CDR3: TGTGCCAGCAGTCCGGGAGGGCCAGATACGCAGTATTTT. Full variable domain (missing parts from reference TRBV7-9 and TRBJ2-3): DTGVSQNPRHKITKRGQNVTFRCDPISEHNRLYWYRQTLGQGPEFLTYFQNEAQLEKSRLLSDRFSAERPKGSFSTLEIQRTEQGDSAMYLCASSPGGPDTQYFGPGTRLTVL.

The rearrangement links TRBV3-1 (or the pseudogene TRBV3-2) to TRBJ1-1, with unresolved D. The ends were cut back, 0 bases at V and 2 bases at J, with 10 bases in the middle. The CDR3 has 15 residues. The V gene's germline CDR1 is LGHDT and CDR2 YNNKEL (reference sequence). CDR3 sequence: CASSQDMVGNTEAFF. CDR3 sequence (DNA): TGTGCCAGCAGCCAAGACATGGTCGGTAACACTGAAGCTTTCTTT.

V gene TRBV5-1 combines with J gene TRBJ2-3, with D tentatively TRBD2 (6 bases). Trimming took 4 bases from V and 1 from J, leaving 13 bases between them. The germline CDR1 and CDR2 sequences are SGHRS and YFSETQ. The CDR3 totals 15 residues. CDR3 nucleotide sequence: TGCGCCAGCAGCCTGGAGGGCCGGGGCACAGATACGCAGTATTTT. Translated, it gives CASSLEGRGTDTQYF.

This clone was counted a few times. The chain links TRBV19 to TRBJ2-7; D is unresolved. Germline lookup yields CDR1 LNHDA and CDR2 SQIVND (reference sequence). V was pared by 4 bases and J by 2 bases, with 12 bases between. There are 14 residues in the CDR3. The CDR3 DNA reads TGTGCCAGTAGTAAAGCAGGTAGGGCCTACGAGCAGTACTTC. It specifies CASSKAGRAYEQYF.

The V call is TRBV14, the J call TRBJ2-5; no reliable D call. Germline values: CDR1 SGHDN, CDR2 FVKESK. The CDR3 contains 12 residues. Trimming took off 1 base at V and 6 bases at J, with 6 bases between the two ends. The CDR3 reads CASSQGFQTQYF. The CDR3 DNA follows: TGTGCCAGCAGCCAAGGGTTTCAGACCCAGTACTTC.

This chain links TRBV10-1 with TRBJ2-3, with 7 bases identical to TRBD2. Germline V gene lookup returns CDR1 WNHNN and CDR2 SYGVQD (reference sequence). CDR3 length: 16 residues. The V segment lost 2 bases and the J segment 1 base; nucleotides outside the gene matches: 6. The CDR3: CASSEGLAAGTDTQYF. In DNA, the CDR3 is TGCGCCAGCAGTGAGGGGCTAGCGGCTGGCACAGATACGCAGTATTTT.

The CDR3 reads CASSGQGAREKLFF. The CDR3 DNA reads as TGTGCCAGCAGCGGACAGGGGGCGAGGGAAAAACTGTTTTTT. The chain carries TRBV25-1 and TRBJ1-4; 11 nucleotides agree with TRBD1. The V gene's germline CDR1 is MGHDK and CDR2 SYGVNS. V trimming: 6 bases; J trimming: 8 bases; junction bases outside the gene matches: 5. CDR3 length: 14 residues.

This clone was seen once. V gene TRBV10-3 combines with J gene TRBJ1-1; no firm D call. Germline V gene data show CDR1 as ENHRY and CDR2 as SYGVKD. V was cut by 10 bases and J by 1 base, with 7 bases left in between. The CDR3 has 11 residues. DNA of the CDR3: TGTGCCAGCAAAGAGAACACTGAAGCTTTCTTT. Residues: CASKENTEAFF.

The chain links TRBV2 to TRBJ2-1; D not resolved. The CDR3 contains 14 residues. V lost 7 bases and J 0 bases, leaving 10 bases between the germline ends. The germline gives CDR1 SNHLY, CDR2 FYNNEI. CDR3 in amino acids: CASIVGGSYNEQFF. The CDR3 DNA reads TGTGCCAGCATTGTAGGCGGCTCCTACAATGAGCAGTTCTTC.

The V and J genes are TRBV20-1 and TRBJ2-5, with no clear D. This CDR3 has 12 amino acids. V shed 3 bases and J shed 5 bases, with 10 bases lying between them. Germline V gives CDR1 DFQATT, CDR2 SNEGSKA (reference sequence). The CDR3 here is CSASAAMETQYF. CDR3 coding DNA: TGCAGTGCTAGTGCAGCCATGGAGACCCAGTACTTC.

The rearrangement links TRBV19 to TRBJ2-7, with 7 bases that match TRBD1. V lost 4 bases to trimming and J lost 1 base; unmatched junction nucleotides: 7. This CDR3 comprises 15 residues. Germline values: CDR1 LNHDA, CDR2 SQIVND (reference sequence). The DNA of the CDR3 is TGTGCCAGTAGTAAACAACACAGGGGTTCCTACGAGCAGTACTTC. Translation: CASSKQHRGSYEQYF.

The chain carries TRBV6-6 and TRBJ1-2; possible D gene TRBD1, 6 bases. Trimming cost V 5 bases and J 5 bases, with 12 bases left between them. There are 13 residues in the CDR3. Germline V CDR1 and CDR2: MNHNY, SVGAGI (reference sequence). The CDR3 is CASSLGGPYGYTF. Here the CDR3 DNA reads TGTGCCAGCAGTCTGGGGGGCCCATATGGCTACACCTTC.

The chain uses TRBV7-9 and TRBJ1-6; D gene uncertain. The CDR3 totals 15 residues. V lost 4 bases and J lost 6, with 13 bases in between. Germline V gene data show CDR1 as SEHNR and CDR2 as FQNEAQ (reference sequence). In DNA, the CDR3 is TGTGCCAGCAGCTCCCTGGAGGGTGTTAATTCACCCCTCCACTTT. Protein product: CASSSLEGVNSPLHF.

The rearrangement joins TRBV5-6 to TRBJ2-3; TRBD2 matches at 7 bases. V gave up 1 base and J gave up 1 base; unmatched junction bases: 6. Germline assignment: CDR1 SGHDT and CDR2 YYEEEE. This CDR3 comprises 16 residues. CDR3 sequence: CASSLLGRGGTDTQYF. DNA for the CDR3: TGTGCCAGCAGCTTGTTAGGGAGGGGCGGCACAGATACGCAGTATTTT.

This chain connects TRBV12-3 or TRBV12-4 to TRBJ1-2, with D maybe TRBD1 (5 bases). This CDR3 is built from 13 residues. Trimming cost V 6 bases and J 1 base, with 9 bases left between them. CDR3 protein: CASSKQDNYGYTF. The CDR3 DNA sequence: TGTGCCAGCAGCAAACAGGATAACTATGGCTACACCTTC.

The V gene is TRBV21-1, the J gene TRBJ2-7; TRBD2 is the table's D call and was not checked against the DNA. TRBV21-1 corresponds to a pseudogene. There are 14 residues in the CDR3. CDR3 in amino acids: CTKTCAGGPYEQYF. The DNA for the CDR3 is TGTACCAAGACTTGCGCGGGAGGGCCCTACGAGCAGTACTTC.

In this sample, this clone turned up once. The chain combines TRBV19 with TRBJ1-2; 7 positions agree with TRBD1. J gave up 4 bases and V 5 bases, and 7 bases lay outside the gene matches. This CDR3 region has 14 residues. Germline loops: CDR1 LNHDA, CDR2 SQIVND (reference sequence). The CDR3 nucleotides are TGTGCCAGTAGTCGCCCCGACAGGGTCTATGGCTACACCTTC. Translating gives CASSRPDRVYGYTF.

This clone was seen a handful of times. The rearrangement joins TRBV7-8 to TRBJ1-6; no definite D call. The germline CDR1 and CDR2 sequences are SGHVS and FQNEAQ. This CDR3 is 15 amino acids long. Trimming took off 1 base at V and 8 bases at J, with 12 bases between the two ends. The CDR3 bases are TGTGCCAGCAGCTTAGATCGCACTACCGATTCACCCCTCCACTTT. Amino acid sequence: CASSLDRTTDSPLHF.

The chain combines TRBV12-3 or TRBV12-4 with TRBJ2-7, with D perhaps TRBD1 (5 bases). V was pared by 1 base and J by 9 bases, with 13 bases between. CDR3 length equals 13 residues. The CDR3 nucleotides read TGTGCCAGCAGTTTAGAAGACAGCATGGGGCAGTACTTC. Its translation is CASSLEDSMGQYF.

This chain uses TRBV7-9 with TRBJ2-1, with D perhaps assigned TRBD1 or TRBD2 (5 bases each). Per germline, CDR1 SEHNR and CDR2 FQNEAQ (reference sequence). V was clipped by 1 base and J by 3 bases, with 10 bases between them. This CDR3 is built from 15 residues. DNA of the CDR3: TGTGCCAGCAGCTTAGGAGGGACCTTCTACAATGAGCAGTTCTTC. Translating gives CASSLGGTFYNEQFF.